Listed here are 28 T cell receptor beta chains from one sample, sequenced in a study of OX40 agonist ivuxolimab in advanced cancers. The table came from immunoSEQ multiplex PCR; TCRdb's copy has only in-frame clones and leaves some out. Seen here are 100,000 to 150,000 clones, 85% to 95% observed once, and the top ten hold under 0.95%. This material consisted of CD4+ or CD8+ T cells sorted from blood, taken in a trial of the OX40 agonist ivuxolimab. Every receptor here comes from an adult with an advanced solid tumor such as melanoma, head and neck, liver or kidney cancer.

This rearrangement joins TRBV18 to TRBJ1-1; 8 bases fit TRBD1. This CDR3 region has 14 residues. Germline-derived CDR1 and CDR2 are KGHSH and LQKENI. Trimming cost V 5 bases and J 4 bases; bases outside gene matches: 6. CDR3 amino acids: CASSADRAATEAFF. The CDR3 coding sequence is TGTGCCAGCTCAGCGGACAGGGCGGCCACTGAAGCTTTCTTT. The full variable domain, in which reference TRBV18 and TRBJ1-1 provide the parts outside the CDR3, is NAGVMQNPRHLVRRRGQEARLRCSPMKGHSHVYWYRQLPEEGLKFMVYLQKENIIDESGMPKERFSAEFPKEGPSILRIQQVVRGDSAAYFCASSADRAATEAFFGQGTRLTVV.

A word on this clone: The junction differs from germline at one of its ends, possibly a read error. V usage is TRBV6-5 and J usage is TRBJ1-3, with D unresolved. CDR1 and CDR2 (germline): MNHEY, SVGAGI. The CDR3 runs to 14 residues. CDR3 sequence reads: CAGSLQKTGNTIYF. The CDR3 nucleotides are TGTGCCGGCAGCCTACAAAAAACTGGAAACACCATATATTTT.

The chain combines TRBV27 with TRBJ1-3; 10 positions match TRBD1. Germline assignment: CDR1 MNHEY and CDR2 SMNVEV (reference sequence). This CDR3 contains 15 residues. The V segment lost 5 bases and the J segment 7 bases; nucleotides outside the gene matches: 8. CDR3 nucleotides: TGTGCCAGCAGTCCGGACAGGGGGGTAGGGAACACCATATATTTT. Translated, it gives CASSPDRGVGNTIYF.

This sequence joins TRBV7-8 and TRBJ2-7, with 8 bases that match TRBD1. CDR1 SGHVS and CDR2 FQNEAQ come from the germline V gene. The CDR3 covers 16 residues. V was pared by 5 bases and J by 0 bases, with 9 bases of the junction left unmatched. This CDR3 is CASSADRDRSSYEQYF. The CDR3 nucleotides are TGTGCCAGCAGCGCAGATCGGGACAGGAGCTCCTACGAGCAGTACTTC.

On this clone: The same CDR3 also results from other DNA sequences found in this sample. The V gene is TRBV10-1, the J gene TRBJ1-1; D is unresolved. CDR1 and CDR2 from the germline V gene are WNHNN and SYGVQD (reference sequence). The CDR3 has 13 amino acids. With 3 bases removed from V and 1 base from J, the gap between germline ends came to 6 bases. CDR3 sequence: CASSDEKNTEAFF. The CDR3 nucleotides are TGCGCCAGCAGTGACGAGAAGAACACTGAAGCTTTCTTT.

This chain's CDR3 is CASSFSDLLYEQYF. CDR3 DNA sequence: TGTGCCAGCAGCTTCTCTGATCTCCTCTACGAGCAGTACTTC. The chain is built from TRBV13 and TRBJ2-7, with D hard to call. The CDR3 loop spans 14 amino acids. Trimming shortened V by 3 bases and J by 3 bases, and 12 bases separated the two germline ends. The germline V gene encodes CDR1 PRHDT and CDR2 FYEKMQ (reference sequence).

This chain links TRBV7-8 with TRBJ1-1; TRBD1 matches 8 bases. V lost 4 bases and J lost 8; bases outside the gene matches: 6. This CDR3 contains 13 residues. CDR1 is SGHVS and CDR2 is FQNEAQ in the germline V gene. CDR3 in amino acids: CASSSGQGLEAFF. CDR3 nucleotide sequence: TGTGCCAGCAGCTCAGGACAGGGCCTAGAAGCTTTCTTT. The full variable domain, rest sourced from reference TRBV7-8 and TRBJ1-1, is GAGVSQSPRYKVAKRGQDVALRCDPISGHVSLFWYQQALGQGPEFLTYFQNEAQLDKSGLPSDRFFAERPEGSVSTLKIQRTQQEDSAVYLCASSSGQGLEAFFGQGTRLTVV.

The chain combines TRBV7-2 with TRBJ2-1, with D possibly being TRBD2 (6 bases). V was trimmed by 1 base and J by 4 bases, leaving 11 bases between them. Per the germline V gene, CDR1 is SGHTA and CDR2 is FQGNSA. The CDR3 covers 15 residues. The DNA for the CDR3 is TGTGCCAGCAGCTTAGGGCGGGGTGGATACAATGAGCAGTTCTTC. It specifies CASSLGRGGYNEQFF.

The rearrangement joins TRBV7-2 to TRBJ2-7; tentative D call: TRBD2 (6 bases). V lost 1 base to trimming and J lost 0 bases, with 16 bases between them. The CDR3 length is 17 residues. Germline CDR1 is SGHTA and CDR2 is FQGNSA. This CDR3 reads CASSLESPGRSSYEQYF. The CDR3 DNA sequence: TGTGCCAGCAGCTTAGAATCCCCCGGGAGAAGCTCCTACGAGCAGTACTTC.

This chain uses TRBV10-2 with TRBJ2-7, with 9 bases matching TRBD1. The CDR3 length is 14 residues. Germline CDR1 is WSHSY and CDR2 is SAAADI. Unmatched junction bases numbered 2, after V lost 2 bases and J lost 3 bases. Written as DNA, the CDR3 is TGCGCCAGCAGTGAGCAGACAGGGGGCTACGAGCAGTACTTC. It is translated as CASSEQTGGYEQYF.

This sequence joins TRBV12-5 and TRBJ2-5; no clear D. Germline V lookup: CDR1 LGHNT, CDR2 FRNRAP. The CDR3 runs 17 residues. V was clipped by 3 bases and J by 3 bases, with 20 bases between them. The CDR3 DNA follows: TGTGCTAGTGGTTTAATCGAGCAACCGTCCGGTAAAGAGACCCAGTACTTC. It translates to CASGLIEQPSGKETQYF. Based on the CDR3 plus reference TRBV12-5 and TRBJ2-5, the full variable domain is DARVTQTPRHKVTEMGQEVTMRCQPILGHNTVFWYRQTMMQGLELLAYFRNRAPLDDSGMPKDRFSAEMPDATLATLKIQPSEPRDSAVYFCASGLIEQPSGKETQYFGPGTRLLVL.

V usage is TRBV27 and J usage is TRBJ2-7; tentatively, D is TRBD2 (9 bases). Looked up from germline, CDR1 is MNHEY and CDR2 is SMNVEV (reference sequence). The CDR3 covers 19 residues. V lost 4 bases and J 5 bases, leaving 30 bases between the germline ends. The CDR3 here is CASSSLSGTSLWTGHEQYF. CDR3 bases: TGTGCCAGCAGTTCCCTCTCCGGGACTAGCCTTTGGACAGGGCACGAGCAGTACTTC.

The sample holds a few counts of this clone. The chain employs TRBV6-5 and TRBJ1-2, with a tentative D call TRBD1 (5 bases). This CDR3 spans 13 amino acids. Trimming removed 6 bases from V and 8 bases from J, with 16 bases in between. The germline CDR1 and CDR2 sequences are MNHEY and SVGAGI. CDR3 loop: CASRGTADRGYTF. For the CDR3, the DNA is TGTGCCAGCAGGGGGACGGCCGATCGGGGCTACACCTTC.

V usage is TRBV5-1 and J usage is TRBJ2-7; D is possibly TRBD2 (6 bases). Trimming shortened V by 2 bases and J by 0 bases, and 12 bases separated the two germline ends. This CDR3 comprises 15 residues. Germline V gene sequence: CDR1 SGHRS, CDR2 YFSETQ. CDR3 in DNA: TGCGCCAGCAGCTTCACGGCGGGAAGCTCCTACGAGCAGTACTTC. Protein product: CASSFTAGSSYEQYF.

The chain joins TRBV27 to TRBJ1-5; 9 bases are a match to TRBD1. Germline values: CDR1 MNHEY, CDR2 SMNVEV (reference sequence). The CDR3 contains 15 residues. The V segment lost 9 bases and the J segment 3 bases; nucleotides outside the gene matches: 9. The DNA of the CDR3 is TGTGCCAGTAGAAGGGGACAGGGAAACAATCAGCCCCAGCATTTT. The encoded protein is CASRRGQGNNQPQHF.

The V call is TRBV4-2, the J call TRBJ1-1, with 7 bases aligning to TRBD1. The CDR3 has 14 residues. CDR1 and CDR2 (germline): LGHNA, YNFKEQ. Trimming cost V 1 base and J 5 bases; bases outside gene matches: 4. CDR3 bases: TGTGCCAGCAGCCAAGCGACAGGGAGGACTGAAGCTTTCTTT. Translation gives CASSQATGRTEAFF.

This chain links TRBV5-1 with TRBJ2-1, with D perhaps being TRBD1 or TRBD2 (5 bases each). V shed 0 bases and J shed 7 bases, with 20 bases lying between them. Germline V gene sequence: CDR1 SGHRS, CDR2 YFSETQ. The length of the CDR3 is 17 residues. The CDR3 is CASSLGSGGPIVNEQFF. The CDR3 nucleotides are TGCGCCAGCAGCTTGGGTTCTGGGGGACCGATCGTTAATGAGCAGTTCTTC. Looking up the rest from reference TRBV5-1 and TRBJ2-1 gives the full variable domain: KAGVTQTPRYLIKTRGQQVTLSCSPISGHRSVSWYQQTPGQGLQFLFEYFSETQRNKGNFPGRFSGRQFSNSRSEMNVSTLELGDSALYLCASSLGSGGPIVNEQFFGPGTRLTVL.

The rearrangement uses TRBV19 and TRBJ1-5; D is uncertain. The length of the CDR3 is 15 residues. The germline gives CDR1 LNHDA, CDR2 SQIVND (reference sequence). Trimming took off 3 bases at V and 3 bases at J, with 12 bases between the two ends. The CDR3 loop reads CASSISSGYNQPQHF. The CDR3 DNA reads TGTGCCAGTAGTATTAGTTCGGGCTACAATCAGCCCCAGCATTTT.

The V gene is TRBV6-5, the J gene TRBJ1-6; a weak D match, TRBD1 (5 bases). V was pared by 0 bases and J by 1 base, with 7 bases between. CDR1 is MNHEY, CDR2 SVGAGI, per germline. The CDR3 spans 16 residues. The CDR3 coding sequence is TGTGCCAGCAGTTACTCTTGGGGGTCCTATAATTCACCCCTCCACTTT. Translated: CASSYSWGSYNSPLHF.

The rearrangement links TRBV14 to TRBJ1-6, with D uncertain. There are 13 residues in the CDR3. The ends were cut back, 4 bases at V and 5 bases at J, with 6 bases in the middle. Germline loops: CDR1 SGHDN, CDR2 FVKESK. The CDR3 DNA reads TGTGCCAGCAGCCTCCAGCATAATTCACCCCTCCACTTT. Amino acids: CASSLQHNSPLHF.

The CDR3 protein is CASSEEGGNQPQHF. The CDR3 DNA reads as TGTGCCAGCAGTGAAGAGGGCGGCAATCAGCCCCAGCATTTT. The chain carries TRBV2 and TRBJ1-5; D not resolved. Germline lookup yields CDR1 SNHLY and CDR2 FYNNEI. CDR3 length: 14 residues. Deletions cut 1 base from V and 2 bases from J, with 6 bases between.

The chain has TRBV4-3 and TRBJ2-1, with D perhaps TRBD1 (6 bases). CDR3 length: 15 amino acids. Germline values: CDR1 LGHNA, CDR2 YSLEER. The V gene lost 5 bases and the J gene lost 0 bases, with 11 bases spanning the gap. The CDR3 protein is CASSSRGTSYNEQFF. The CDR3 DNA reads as TGCGCCAGCAGCTCGAGGGGGACCTCCTACAATGAGCAGTTCTTC.

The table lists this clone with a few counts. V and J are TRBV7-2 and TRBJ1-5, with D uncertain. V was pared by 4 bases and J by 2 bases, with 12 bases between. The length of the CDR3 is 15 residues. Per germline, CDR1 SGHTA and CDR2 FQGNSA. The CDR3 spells CASSSSRFRNQPQHF. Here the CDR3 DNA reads TGTGCCAGCAGCTCAAGTCGGTTTCGCAATCAGCCCCAGCATTTT.

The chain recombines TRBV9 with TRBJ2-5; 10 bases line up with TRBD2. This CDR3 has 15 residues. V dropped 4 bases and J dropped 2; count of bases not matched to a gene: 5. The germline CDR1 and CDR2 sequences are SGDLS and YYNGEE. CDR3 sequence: CASSPAGGWQETQYF. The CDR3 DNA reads TGTGCCAGCAGCCCAGCGGGAGGGTGGCAAGAGACCCAGTACTTC.

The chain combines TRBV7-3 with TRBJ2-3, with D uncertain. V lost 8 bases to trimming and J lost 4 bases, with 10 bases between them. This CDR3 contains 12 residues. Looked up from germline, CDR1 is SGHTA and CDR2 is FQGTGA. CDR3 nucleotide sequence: TGTGCCAGCTTAATGGCTGCAGATACGCAGTATTTT. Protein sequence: CASLMAADTQYF.

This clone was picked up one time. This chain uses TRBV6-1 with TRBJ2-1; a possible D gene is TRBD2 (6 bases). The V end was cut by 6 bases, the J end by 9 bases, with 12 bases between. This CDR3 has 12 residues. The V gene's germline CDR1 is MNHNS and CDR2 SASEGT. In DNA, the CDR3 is TGTGCCAGCAGGGGGTCGGGAGCTGAGCAGTTCTTC. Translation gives CASRGSGAEQFF.

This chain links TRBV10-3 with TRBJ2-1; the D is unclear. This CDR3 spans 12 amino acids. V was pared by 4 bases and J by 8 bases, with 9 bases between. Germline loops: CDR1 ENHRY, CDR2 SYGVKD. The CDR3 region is CAISARIHEQFF. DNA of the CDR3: TGTGCCATCAGTGCCCGAATCCATGAGCAGTTCTTC.

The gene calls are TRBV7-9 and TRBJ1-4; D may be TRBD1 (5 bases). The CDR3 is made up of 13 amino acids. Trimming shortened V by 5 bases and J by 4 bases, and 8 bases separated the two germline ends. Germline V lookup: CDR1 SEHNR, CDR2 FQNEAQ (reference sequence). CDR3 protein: CASSQDSNEKLFF. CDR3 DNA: TGTGCCAGCAGCCAAGACAGTAATGAAAAACTGTTTTTT.